The entry below gives a single T cell receptor (beta chain) sequence along with its context. At one end, the junction sequence differs from germline, possibly due to a read error. This specimen comes from a study of blood T cells in healthy people across ages. CDR3 length equals 18 residues. CDR1 is SGHTA and CDR2 is FQGNSA in the germline V gene. Combining a sample-barcoded 5' primer with a J-beta primer mix, a second PCR ran for roughly 7 to 12 cycles. TCRdb re-analysed the 5' RACE reads in MiXCR, keeping a single row per CDR3 protein. This sample has 550,000 to 650,000 distinct CDR3 sequences, with approximately 30% found just once.

The chain is built from TRBV7-2 and TRBJ2-3; 11 nucleotides match TRBD2. This TCR was sampled from an elderly woman in good health. The sequenced material came from blood. This chain's CDR3 is CAGSLLLAGAFSTDTRYF. The CDR3 bases are TGTGCCGGCAGCTTATTACTAGCGGGGGCTTTCTCCACAGATACGCGGTATTTT.